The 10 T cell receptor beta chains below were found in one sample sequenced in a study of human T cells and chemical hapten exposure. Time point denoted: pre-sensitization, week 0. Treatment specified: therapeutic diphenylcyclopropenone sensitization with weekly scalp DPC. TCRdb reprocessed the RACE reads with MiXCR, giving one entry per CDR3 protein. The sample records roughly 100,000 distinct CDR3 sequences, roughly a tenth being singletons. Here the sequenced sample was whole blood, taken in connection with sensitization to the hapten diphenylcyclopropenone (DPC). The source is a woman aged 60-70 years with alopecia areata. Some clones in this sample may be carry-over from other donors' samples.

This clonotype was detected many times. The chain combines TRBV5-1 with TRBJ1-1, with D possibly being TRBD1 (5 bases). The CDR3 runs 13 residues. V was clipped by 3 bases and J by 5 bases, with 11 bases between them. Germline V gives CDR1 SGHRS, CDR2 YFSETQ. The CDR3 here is CASSSPGITEAFF. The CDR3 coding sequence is TGCGCCAGCAGCTCCCCAGGGATAACTGAAGCTTTCTTT.

The CDR3 DNA is TGTGCCAGCAGATCCCCAGACAGGAACTATGGCTACACCTTC. This sequence encodes CASRSPDRNYGYTF. J is TRBJ1-2 and V is TRBV6-5; weak D call: TRBD1 (6 bases). The germline V gene encodes CDR1 MNHEY and CDR2 SVGAGI. CDR3 size: 14 residues. Trimming took off 6 bases at V and 2 bases at J, with 13 bases between the two ends.

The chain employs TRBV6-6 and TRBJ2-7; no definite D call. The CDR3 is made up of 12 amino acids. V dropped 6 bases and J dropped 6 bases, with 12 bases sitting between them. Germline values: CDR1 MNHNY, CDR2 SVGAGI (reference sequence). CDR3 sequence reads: CASRRSAPEQYF. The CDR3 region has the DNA TGTGCCAGCAGAAGATCAGCCCCCGAGCAGTACTTC.

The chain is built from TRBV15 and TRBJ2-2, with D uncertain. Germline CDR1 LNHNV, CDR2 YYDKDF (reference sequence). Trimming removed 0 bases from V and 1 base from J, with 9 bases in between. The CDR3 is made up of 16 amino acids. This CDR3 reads CATSREDSLNTGELFF. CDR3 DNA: TGTGCCACCAGCAGAGAAGACTCCTTGAACACCGGGGAGCTGTTTTTT.

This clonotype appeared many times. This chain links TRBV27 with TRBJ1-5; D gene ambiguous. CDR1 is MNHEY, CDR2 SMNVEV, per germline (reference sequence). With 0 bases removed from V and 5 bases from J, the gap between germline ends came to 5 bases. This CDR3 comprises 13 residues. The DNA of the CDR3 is TGTGCCAGCAGTTTATCCCCCGATCAGCCCCAGCATTTT. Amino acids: CASSLSPDQPQHF.

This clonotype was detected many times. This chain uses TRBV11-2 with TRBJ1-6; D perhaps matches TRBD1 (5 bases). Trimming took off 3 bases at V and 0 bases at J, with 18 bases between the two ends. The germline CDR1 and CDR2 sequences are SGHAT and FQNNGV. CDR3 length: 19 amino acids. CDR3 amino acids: CASSFVGGTRSSYNSPLHF. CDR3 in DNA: TGTGCCAGCAGCTTTGTTGGGGGGACCCGAAGCTCCTATAATTCACCCCTCCACTTT.

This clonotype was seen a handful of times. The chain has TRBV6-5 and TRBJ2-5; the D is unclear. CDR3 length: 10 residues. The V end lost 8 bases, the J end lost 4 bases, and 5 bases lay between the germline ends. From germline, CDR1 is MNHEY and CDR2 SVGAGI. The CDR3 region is CASRRETQYF. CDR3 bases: TGTGCCAGCCGAAGAGAGACCCAGTACTTC.

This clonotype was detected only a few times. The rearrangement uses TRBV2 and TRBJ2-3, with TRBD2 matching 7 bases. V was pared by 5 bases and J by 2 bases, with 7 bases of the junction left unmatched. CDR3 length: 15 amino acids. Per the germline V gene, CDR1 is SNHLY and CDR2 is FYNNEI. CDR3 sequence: CASSPTSAYTDTQYF. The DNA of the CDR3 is TGTGCCAGCAGTCCTACTAGCGCCTACACAGATACGCAGTATTTT.

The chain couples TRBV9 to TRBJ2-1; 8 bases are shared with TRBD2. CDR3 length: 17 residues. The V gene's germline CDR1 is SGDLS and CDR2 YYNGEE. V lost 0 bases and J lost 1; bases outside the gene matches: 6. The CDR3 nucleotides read TGTGCCAGCAGCGTAGCCGGGGGGGAGTGGTCCTACAATGAGCAGTTCTTC. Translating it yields CASSVAGGEWSYNEQFF.

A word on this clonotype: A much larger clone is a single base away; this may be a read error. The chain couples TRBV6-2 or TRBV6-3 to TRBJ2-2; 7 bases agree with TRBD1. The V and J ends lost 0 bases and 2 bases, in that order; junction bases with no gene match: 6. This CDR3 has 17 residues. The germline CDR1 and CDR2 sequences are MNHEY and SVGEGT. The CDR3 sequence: CASSYSGRGINTGELFF. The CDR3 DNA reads TGTGCCAGCAGTTACTCCGGCAGGGGGATAAACACCGGGGAGCTGTTTTTT.